Here is one TCR beta chain with its context. Original processing notes: Reference gene primer amplification gave estimated nucleated cell counts. Clones were read by immunoSEQ multiplex PCR, and TCRdb kept only the in-frame ones, dropping some. V, J and clone size were drawn from that table, and D and trimming were deduced from the DNA. The sample holds a few hundred thousand clones; 87% are singletons and the top ten take just under 9%. The data stem from a study of blood T cell repertoires in COVID-19. Overall study context: Sample material is recorded as cDNA or gDNA derived from T cells, B-cell-depleted T cells, or PBMCs.

Individuals aged roughly 18 to 95 years were recruited from roughly 22 US areas. Researchers sorted participants into cohorts using their self-reported clinical history. The germline gives CDR1 SGHTA, CDR2 FQGNSA. The ends lost 5 bases at V and 5 bases at J; junction bases unmatched: 13. The CDR3 spans 16 residues. The chain joins TRBV7-2 to TRBJ2-7; TRBD2 agrees at 9 bases. This clonotype was obtained from a woman aged 18-30 years who had recovered from COVID-19. The material sequenced was PBMCs or T cells enriched from blood (not recorded which). The CDR3 is CASSKGLTSGENEQYF. The DNA of the CDR3 is TGTGCCAGCAGCAAAGGGTTGACTAGCGGTGAGAACGAGCAGTACTTC. The variable domain in full, with the rest retrieved from reference TRBV7-2 and TRBJ2-7, is GAGVSQSPSNKVTEKGKDVELRCDPISGHTALYWYRQSLGQGLEFLIYFQGNSAPDKSGLPSDRFSAERTGGSVSTLTIQRTQQEDSAVYLCASSKGLTSGENEQYFGPGTRLTVT.